What follows describes a single T cell receptor (beta chain). This CDR3 spans 16 amino acids. Germline trimming cut 5 bases from V and 6 bases from J; bases unmatched to any gene: 6. Per the germline V gene, CDR1 is MGHRA and CDR2 is YSYEKL. This entry comes from a study of blood T cell repertoires in COVID-19. As for the study in general: The study drew acute and convalescent COVID-19 samples from the United States, Italy and Spain. T cells, B-cell-depleted T cells, or PBMCs provided the cDNA or gDNA that served as material.

Original analysis: Researchers report that nucleated cell counts were estimated from reference gene primer amplification. This table comes from immunoSEQ multiplex PCR, and its TCRdb copy is limited to in-frame clones, with some not included. D and trimming were read from the DNA, whereas the V and J calls and clone size are those reported in that table. The sample has 250,000 to 350,000 clones; roughly 86% are singletons. The sequence came from a woman in her twenties or thirties who had recovered from COVID-19. J is TRBJ2-1 and V is TRBV4-1; 14 bases line up with TRBD2. Sequencing used peripheral blood. The CDR3 protein is CASSGTSGGPFNEQFF. The CDR3 nucleotides read TGCGCCAGCAGCGGGACTAGCGGGGGCCCCTTCAATGAGCAGTTCTTC.